Shown below are 32 T cell receptor beta chains from a single sample sequenced in a study of cytomegalovirus exposure and HLA in healthy donors. The table came from immunoSEQ multiplex PCR; TCRdb's copy has only in-frame clones and leaves some out. The table records tens of thousands of clones, approximately 89% of them present only once. Sequenced material: PBMCs. Receptors were obtained from a woman aged 18 to 35 in good health and CMV-seronegative.

The chain carries TRBV27 and TRBJ1-4; D is unclear. V was shortened by 1 base and J by 7 bases, with 10 bases between the two germline ends. CDR1 and CDR2 (germline): MNHEY, SMNVEV (reference sequence). The CDR3 has 14 amino acids. The CDR3 DNA is TGTGCCAGCAGTTTATTTCGCCCGGGTGAAAAACTGTTTTTT. It is translated as CASSLFRPGEKLFF.

The rearrangement uses TRBV7-6 and TRBJ1-2; tentative D call: TRBD1 (6 bases). Per the germline V gene, CDR1 is SGHVS and CDR2 is FNYEAQ. There are 14 residues in the CDR3. V was pared by 1 base and J by 6 bases, with 12 bases between. The DNA of the CDR3 is TGTGCCAGCAGCTTAGATGCAGGGGCGCATGGCTACACCTTC. Protein: CASSLDAGAHGYTF.

The V call is TRBV25-1, the J call TRBJ1-2, with a weak D call TRBD1 (6 bases). This CDR3 contains 15 residues. From germline, CDR1 is MGHDK and CDR2 SYGVNS. V was clipped by 1 base and J by 6 bases, with 15 bases between them. As DNA, the CDR3 is TGTGCCAGCAGTGAATCGGGGGGGCTAATTGATGGCTACACCTTC. It specifies CASSESGGLIDGYTF.

The rearrangement joins TRBV6-5 to TRBJ1-1; D unresolved. The CDR3 runs 14 residues. The germline V gene has CDR1 MNHEY and CDR2 SVGAGI. Trimming removed 6 bases from V and 6 bases from J, with 17 bases in between. CDR3 in amino acids: CASSDTRGFSEAFF. CDR3 in DNA: TGTGCCAGCAGCGATACCAGAGGTTTCTCTGAAGCTTTCTTT.

The V call is TRBV18, the J call TRBJ2-5, with 9 nucleotides matching TRBD1. The CDR3 is made up of 14 amino acids. V trimming: 2 bases; J trimming: 2 bases; junction bases outside the gene matches: 0. Germline V gene data show CDR1 as KGHSH and CDR2 as LQKENI. The CDR3 here is CASSPGTGQETQYF. Here the CDR3 DNA reads TGTGCCAGCTCACCAGGGACAGGGCAAGAGACCCAGTACTTC.

The chain has TRBV14 and TRBJ1-3, with TRBD1 identical over 9 bases. CDR3 length: 16 residues. Germline CDR1 and CDR2: SGHDN and FVKESK. V shed 4 bases, J shed 0 bases, and the junction held 4 bases outside the gene matches. This CDR3 reads CASSPYRGHSGNTIYF. The CDR3 region has the DNA TGTGCCAGCAGCCCCTACAGGGGGCACTCTGGAAACACCATATATTTT.

The J gene is TRBJ2-3, the V gene TRBV12-2; the table's D call, TRBD1, has no DNA check behind it. TRBV12-2 is a known pseudogene. The CDR3 extends over 16 amino acids. The CDR3 nucleotides are TGTGCAAGTCGCTCGGGACAGGGGGCCCCCACAGATACGCAGTATTTT. Its translation: CASRSGQGAPTDTQYF.

Concerning this clone itself: Germline and junction disagree at one end, which may indicate a read error. The chain has TRBV18 and TRBJ1-2, with 12 positions matching TRBD1. Germline V gene lookup returns CDR1 KGHSH and CDR2 LQKENI. The CDR3 consists of 17 residues. The CDR3 here is CASSTPGQGAGNYGYTF. The CDR3 DNA follows: TGTGCCAGCTCAACACCGGGACAGGGGGCTGGTAACTATGGCTACACCTTC.

This chain connects TRBV29-1 to TRBJ1-1; TRBD1 is a possible D gene (6 bases). Germline CDR1 and CDR2: SQVTM and ANQGSEA. V was clipped by 6 bases and J by 1 base, with 9 bases between them. The CDR3 has 12 amino acids. CDR3 residues: CSVQQGNTEAFF. The CDR3 DNA is TGCAGCGTGCAACAGGGGAACACTGAAGCTTTCTTT.

The V gene is TRBV30, the J gene TRBJ2-1; TRBD2 aligns across 11 bases. V lost 3 bases to trimming and J lost 10 bases; unmatched junction nucleotides: 5. CDR3 size: 13 residues. Germline assignment: CDR1 GTSNPN and CDR2 SVGIG (reference sequence). CDR3 amino acids: CAWRVAGGIEQFF. The CDR3 DNA reads as TGTGCCTGGAGGGTAGCGGGAGGGATAGAGCAGTTCTTC.

V usage is TRBV30 and J usage is TRBJ1-6; D not resolved. Trimming cost V 4 bases and J 3 bases, with 4 bases left between them. The CDR3 runs to 12 residues. CDR1 and CDR2 (germline): GTSNPN, SVGIG (reference sequence). CDR3 residues: CAWNSYNSPLHF. CDR3 nucleotides: TGTGCCTGGAACAGCTATAATTCACCCCTCCACTTT.

The CDR3 sequence: CASSLMSPYEQYF. Written as DNA, the CDR3 is TGTGCCAGCAGCTTAATGTCTCCCTACGAGCAGTACTTC. V gene TRBV7-9 combines with J gene TRBJ2-7; D uncertain. This CDR3 is 13 amino acids long. The V end was cut by 2 bases, the J end by 2 bases, with 7 bases between. Germline V CDR1 and CDR2: SEHNR, FQNEAQ (reference sequence).

The chain links TRBV7-2 to TRBJ2-5; D unclear. Germline CDR1 is SGHTA and CDR2 is FQGNSA. Trimming stripped 1 base from V and 2 bases from J, with 14 bases between. This CDR3 has 16 amino acids. The CDR3 spells CASSLVFASSQETQYF. The CDR3 region has the DNA TGTGCCAGCAGCTTAGTTTTTGCGTCTTCTCAAGAGACCCAGTACTTC.

The chain has TRBV7-2 and TRBJ2-1; a weak D match, TRBD2 (6 bases). CDR3 length equals 14 residues. V lost 6 bases, J lost 3 bases, and 12 bases lay in between. The germline V gene encodes CDR1 SGHTA and CDR2 FQGNSA. CDR3 DNA: TGTGCCAGCAGGCGGGGCGATCTCTACAATGAGCAGTTCTTC. Its protein is CASRRGDLYNEQFF.

V gene TRBV5-1 combines with J gene TRBJ2-7, with 7 positions matching TRBD1. This CDR3 comprises 15 residues. The ends lost 0 bases at V and 3 bases at J; junction bases unmatched: 6. Germline V gene sequence: CDR1 SGHRS, CDR2 YFSETQ. The CDR3: CASSLEAGGRYEQYF. The CDR3 nucleotides are TGCGCCAGCAGCTTGGAAGCAGGGGGTCGCTACGAGCAGTACTTC.

The V call is TRBV7-2, the J call TRBJ1-2; 11 bases line up with TRBD1. This CDR3 comprises 13 residues. CDR1 SGHTA and CDR2 FQGNSA come from the germline V gene. V was clipped by 6 bases and J by 8 bases; unmatched bases: 5. CDR3: CASSLDRGLGYTF. The DNA for the CDR3 is TGTGCCAGCAGTTTGGACAGGGGGCTCGGCTACACCTTC.

CDR3 residues: CASSVDGGRGSEQFF. CDR3 nucleotides: TGTGCCAGCAGCGTAGACGGGGGGCGGGGTAGTGAGCAGTTCTTC. The V call is TRBV9, the J call TRBJ2-1; perhaps TRBD2 as D (7 bases). There are 15 residues in the CDR3. CDR1 SGDLS and CDR2 YYNGEE come from the germline V gene. V was shortened by 0 bases and J by 9 bases, with 16 bases between the two germline ends.

This clone was recorded once. This chain uses TRBV30 with TRBJ1-6; D is ambiguous. The CDR3 is made up of 13 amino acids. V was trimmed by 0 bases and J by 7 bases, leaving 7 bases between them. CDR1 is GTSNPN and CDR2 is SVGIG in the germline V gene (reference sequence). In DNA, the CDR3 is TGTGCCTGGAGTGTAAACCAGAATTCACCCCTCCACTTT. This encodes CAWSVNQNSPLHF.

This rearrangement joins TRBV27 to TRBJ1-1; 7 nucleotides line up with TRBD1. Germline CDR1 reads MNHEY; CDR2 reads SMNVEV (reference sequence). The CDR3 spans 16 residues. Trimming cost V 0 bases and J 1 base; bases outside gene matches: 5. This CDR3 is CASSLSVDRANTEAFF. The CDR3 coding sequence is TGTGCCAGCAGTTTATCGGTCGACAGGGCGAACACTGAAGCTTTCTTT.

The chain is built from TRBV19 and TRBJ2-7; 8 nucleotides match TRBD1. The trim removed 4 bases at V and 4 bases at J, leaving 3 bases unmatched. The germline V gene encodes CDR1 LNHDA and CDR2 SQIVND (reference sequence). The CDR3 extends over 13 amino acids. The CDR3 here is CASSKQGAYEQYF. The DNA of the CDR3 is TGTGCCAGTAGTAAGCAGGGGGCGTACGAGCAGTACTTC.

This clone was counted a single time. This chain joins TRBV9 and TRBJ1-4; 8 bases fit TRBD1. After removal of 1 base from V and 0 bases from J, the junction contained 5 bases not matched to a gene. The CDR3 spans 17 residues. CDR1 is SGDLS, CDR2 YYNGEE, per germline. The CDR3 sequence is CASSVLDRGSTNEKLFF. The CDR3 region has the DNA TGTGCCAGCAGCGTACTTGACAGGGGATCAACTAATGAAAAACTGTTTTTT.

V gene TRBV11-2 combines with J gene TRBJ2-3; D is perhaps TRBD2 (6 bases). Germline V CDR1 and CDR2: SGHAT, FQNNGV. Trimming pared 2 bases from V and 11 bases from J, leaving 11 bases between. This CDR3 has 12 amino acids. Written as DNA, the CDR3 is TGTGCCAGCAGCTTAATGCGGGATGGGCAGTATTTT. Translation gives CASSLMRDGQYF. The entire variable domain, with the rest obtained from reference TRBV11-2 and TRBJ2-3, is as follows: EAGVAQSPRYKIIEKRQSVAFWCNPISGHATLYWYQQILGQGPKLLIQFQNNGVVDDSQLPKDRFSAERLKGVDSTLKIQPAKLEDSAVYLCASSLMRDGQYFGPGTRLTVL.

The rearrangement links TRBV5-4 to TRBJ2-4; 10 nucleotides align to TRBD1. The CDR3 runs 16 residues. Germline-derived CDR1 and CDR2 are SGHNT and YYREEE (reference sequence). V was pared by 4 bases and J by 2 bases, with 6 bases of the junction left unmatched. The chain's CDR3 is CASSQTGGFSKNIQYF. The CDR3 bases are TGTGCCAGCAGCCAGACAGGGGGCTTTTCCAAAAACATTCAGTACTTC.

This clone has just one count. This rearrangement joins TRBV11-2 to TRBJ2-1; the D gene is possibly TRBD2 (6 bases). Germline V gene sequence: CDR1 SGHAT, CDR2 FQNNGV. V dropped 5 bases and J dropped 1 base, with 12 bases sitting between them. This CDR3 contains 15 residues. CDR3: CASSRPTRSYNEQFF. In nucleotides, the CDR3 is TGTGCCAGCAGCCGACCGACTAGATCCTACAATGAGCAGTTCTTC.

The rearrangement links TRBV25-1 to TRBJ2-7; unclear D gene. Germline CDR1 reads MGHDK; CDR2 reads SYGVNS. The CDR3 consists of 12 residues. V lost 4 bases to trimming and J lost 4 bases, with 8 bases between them. CDR3 amino acids: CASSGSTYEQYF. As DNA, the CDR3 is TGTGCCAGCAGTGGCTCAACTTACGAGCAGTACTTC.

The chain is built from TRBV25-1 and TRBJ2-5; tentatively, D is TRBD1 (6 bases). The CDR3 is made up of 13 amino acids. Trimming took 3 bases from V and 6 from J, leaving 11 bases between them. The germline gives CDR1 MGHDK, CDR2 SYGVNS. CDR3 DNA: TGTGCCAGCAGTGAGACAGGTCGCCAGACCCAGTACTTC. The encoded protein is CASSETGRQTQYF.

This clone has just one count. The V call is TRBV6-5, the J call TRBJ2-7, with D unresolved. Germline V lookup: CDR1 MNHEY, CDR2 SVGAGI. Trimming removed 7 bases at V and 0 bases at J, with 13 bases between. This CDR3 region has 14 residues. The CDR3 DNA reads TGTGCCAGCACTGAACAGTTGAGCTCCTACGAGCAGTACTTC. The encoded protein is CASTEQLSSYEQYF.

The chain couples TRBV5-1 to TRBJ1-2; 7 nucleotides agree with TRBD1. V lost 2 bases, J lost 8 bases, and 6 bases stayed unmatched. The CDR3 contains 13 residues. Germline V gene data show CDR1 as SGHRS and CDR2 as YFSETQ. The CDR3 DNA reads TGCGCCAGCAGCTTAGGCCAGGGGGAAGGCTACACCTTC. Encoded protein: CASSLGQGEGYTF.

The chain is built from TRBV7-6 and TRBJ2-2; possible D gene TRBD2, 6 bases. With 1 base removed from V and 5 bases from J, the gap between germline ends came to 14 bases. The CDR3 consists of 16 residues. CDR1 SGHVS and CDR2 FNYEAQ come from the germline V gene. In DNA form, the CDR3 reads TGTGCCAGCAGCTTAGTAGTCATCGGGAGTACCGGGGAGCTGTTTTTT. This sequence encodes CASSLVVIGSTGELFF. The full variable domain, in which reference TRBV7-6 and TRBJ2-2 provide the parts outside the CDR3, is GAGVSQSPRYKVTKRGQDVALRCDPISGHVSLYWYRQALGQGPEFLTYFNYEAQQDKSGLPNDRFSAERPEGSISTLTIQRTEQRDSAMYRCASSLVVIGSTGELFFGEGSRLTVL.

This clone was observed once. The rearrangement uses TRBV7-6 and TRBJ1-2; D is ambiguous. V was trimmed by 2 bases and J by 8 bases, leaving 15 bases between them. This CDR3 has 14 residues. Germline loops: CDR1 SGHVS, CDR2 FNYEAQ. CDR3 bases: TGTGCCAGCAGCTTAAGCTCCGGGTATGAAGGCTACACCTTC. The encoded protein is CASSLSSGYEGYTF.

The chain couples TRBV27 to TRBJ1-6; 7 bases are shared with TRBD1. In germline, CDR1 is MNHEY, CDR2 SMNVEV (reference sequence). The CDR3 extends over 15 amino acids. Unmatched junction bases numbered 4, after V lost 6 bases and J lost 2 bases. The CDR3 is CASSQQGAYNSPLHF. In DNA, the CDR3 is TGTGCCAGCAGCCAGCAGGGGGCCTATAATTCACCCCTCCACTTT.

The rearrangement joins TRBV5-1 to TRBJ1-1; TRBD1 matches 7 bases. V shed 5 bases, J shed 3 bases, and the junction held 4 bases outside the gene matches. The germline V gene has CDR1 SGHRS and CDR2 YFSETQ. There are 13 residues in the CDR3. CDR3 sequence (DNA): TGCGCCAGCAGACAGGGGATGGACACTGAAGCTTTCTTT. This encodes CASRQGMDTEAFF.